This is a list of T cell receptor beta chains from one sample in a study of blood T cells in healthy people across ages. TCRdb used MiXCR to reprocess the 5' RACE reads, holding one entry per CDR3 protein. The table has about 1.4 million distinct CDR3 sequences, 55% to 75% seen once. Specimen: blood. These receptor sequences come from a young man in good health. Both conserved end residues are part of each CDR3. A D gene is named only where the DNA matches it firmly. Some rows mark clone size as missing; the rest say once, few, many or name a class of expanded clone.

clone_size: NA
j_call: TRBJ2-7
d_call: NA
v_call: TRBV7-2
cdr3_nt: TGTGCCAGCAGCCAAGAGGGCAGACACCTAGGTTACGAGCAGTACTTC
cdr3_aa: CASSQEGRHLGYEQYF

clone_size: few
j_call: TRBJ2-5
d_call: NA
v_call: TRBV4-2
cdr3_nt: TGTGCCAGCAGCCAAACACGGAGGGGGGAGACCCAGTACTTC
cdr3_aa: CASSQTRRGETQYF

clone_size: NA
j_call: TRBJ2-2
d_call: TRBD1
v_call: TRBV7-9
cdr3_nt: TGTGCCAGCATCGGGACAGCGAACACCGGGGAGCTGTTTTTT
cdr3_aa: CASIGTANTGELFF

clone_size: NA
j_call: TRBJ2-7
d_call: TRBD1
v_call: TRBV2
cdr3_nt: TGTGCCAGCAGGAGAACAGGGGCGGTGAACGAGCAGTACTTC
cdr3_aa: CASRRTGAVNEQYF

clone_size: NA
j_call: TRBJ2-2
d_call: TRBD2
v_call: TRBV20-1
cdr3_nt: TGCAGTGCTACCCCGGGACTAGCGGGAGTACACGGGGAGCTGTTTTTT
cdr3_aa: CSATPGLAGVHGELFF

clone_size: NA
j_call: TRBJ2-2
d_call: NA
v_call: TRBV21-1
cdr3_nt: TGTGCCAGCAGGGACCCCCAACAAGACACCGGGGAGCTGTTTTTT
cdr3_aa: CASRDPQQDTGELFF

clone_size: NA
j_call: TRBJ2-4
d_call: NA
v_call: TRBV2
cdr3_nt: TGTGCCAGCAGGCAAGAGGGAGCCGCCAAAAACATTCAGTACTTC
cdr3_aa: CASRQEGAAKNIQYF

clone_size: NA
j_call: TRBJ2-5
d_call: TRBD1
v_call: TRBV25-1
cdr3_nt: TGTGCCAGCAGTGAAAGGGACAGGGGGCCGGAGACCCAGTACTTC
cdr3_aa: CASSERDRGPETQYF

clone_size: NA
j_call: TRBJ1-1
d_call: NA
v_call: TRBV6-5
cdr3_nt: TGTGCCAGCAGTAAGGAGAAACCCACTGAAGCTTTCTTT
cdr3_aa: CASSKEKPTEAFF

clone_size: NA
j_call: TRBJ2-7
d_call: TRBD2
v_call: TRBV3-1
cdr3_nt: TGTGCCAGCAGCCCCAGGACGGGCGGGAGGAGGGACGAGCAGTACTTC
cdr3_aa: CASSPRTGGRRDEQYF

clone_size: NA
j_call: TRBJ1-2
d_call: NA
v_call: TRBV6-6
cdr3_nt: TGTGCCAGCAGTTACGAGGGAGACTATGGCTACACCTTC
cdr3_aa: CASSYEGDYGYTF

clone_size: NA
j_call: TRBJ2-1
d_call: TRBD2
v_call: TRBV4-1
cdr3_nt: TGCGCCAGCAGCCAAGATCCCGGGACTAGCGGGGGGGCCTTATCTTTAGGTGAGCAGTTCTTC
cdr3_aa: CASSQDPGTSGGALSLGEQFF

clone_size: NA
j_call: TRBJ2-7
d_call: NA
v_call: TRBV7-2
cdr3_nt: TGTGCCAGCAGCTTCTTGAGGGCCCACTCCTACGAGCAGTACTTC
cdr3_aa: CASSFLRAHSYEQYF

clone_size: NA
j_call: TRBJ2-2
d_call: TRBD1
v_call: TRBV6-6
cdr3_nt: TGTGCCAGCAGTTACTCGACAGGGGTTAACACCGGGGAGCTGTTTTTT
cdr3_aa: CASSYSTGVNTGELFF

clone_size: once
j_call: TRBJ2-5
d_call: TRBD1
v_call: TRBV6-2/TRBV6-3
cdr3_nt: TGTGCCAGCAGTTACCTCGACAGGGCCCAAGAGACCCAGTACTTC
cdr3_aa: CASSYLDRAQETQYF

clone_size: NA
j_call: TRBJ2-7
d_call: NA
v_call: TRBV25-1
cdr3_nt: TGTGCCAGCAGCAAAACCGGGACGGTCTACGAGCAGTACTTC
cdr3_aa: CASSKTGTVYEQYF

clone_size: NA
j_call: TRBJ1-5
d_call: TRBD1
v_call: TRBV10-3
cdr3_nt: TGTGCCATCAGGCCGGGACAGAATAGCAATCAGCCCCAGCATTTT
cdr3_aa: CAIRPGQNSNQPQHF

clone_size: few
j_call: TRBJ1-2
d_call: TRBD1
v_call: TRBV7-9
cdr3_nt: TGTGCCAGCAGCTTAGCCCCCCTAGGGACAGCCTATGGCTACACCTTC
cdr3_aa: CASSLAPLGTAYGYTF

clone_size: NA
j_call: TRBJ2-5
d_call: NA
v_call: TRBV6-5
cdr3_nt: TGTGCCACCAGCCCCGGGTGGGTTGCCCAGTACTTC
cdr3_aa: CATSPGWVAQYF

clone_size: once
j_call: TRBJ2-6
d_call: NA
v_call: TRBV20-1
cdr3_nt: TGCAGCGCTAGACAGGACTCAGGGGCCAACGTCCTGACTTTC
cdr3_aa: CSARQDSGANVLTF

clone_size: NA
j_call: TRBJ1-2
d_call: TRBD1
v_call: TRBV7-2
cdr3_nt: TGTGCCAGCAGCTACGGACAGGGGGCGCAAGGCTACACCTTC
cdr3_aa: CASSYGQGAQGYTF

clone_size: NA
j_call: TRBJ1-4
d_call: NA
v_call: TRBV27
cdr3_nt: TGTGCCAGCAGTTGGGGGGGTGGTGAAAAACTGTTTTTT
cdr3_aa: CASSWGGGEKLFF

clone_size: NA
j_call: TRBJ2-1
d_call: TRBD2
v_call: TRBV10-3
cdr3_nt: TGTGCCATCAGTGAGTCGGGACTAGCGAATGAGCAGTTCTTC
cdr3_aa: CAISESGLANEQFF

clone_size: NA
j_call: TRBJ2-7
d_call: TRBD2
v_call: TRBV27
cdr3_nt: TGTGCCTGCACCAAGGCGGCTAGCGGAGGGAACGAGCAGTACTTC
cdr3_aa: CACTKAASGGNEQYF